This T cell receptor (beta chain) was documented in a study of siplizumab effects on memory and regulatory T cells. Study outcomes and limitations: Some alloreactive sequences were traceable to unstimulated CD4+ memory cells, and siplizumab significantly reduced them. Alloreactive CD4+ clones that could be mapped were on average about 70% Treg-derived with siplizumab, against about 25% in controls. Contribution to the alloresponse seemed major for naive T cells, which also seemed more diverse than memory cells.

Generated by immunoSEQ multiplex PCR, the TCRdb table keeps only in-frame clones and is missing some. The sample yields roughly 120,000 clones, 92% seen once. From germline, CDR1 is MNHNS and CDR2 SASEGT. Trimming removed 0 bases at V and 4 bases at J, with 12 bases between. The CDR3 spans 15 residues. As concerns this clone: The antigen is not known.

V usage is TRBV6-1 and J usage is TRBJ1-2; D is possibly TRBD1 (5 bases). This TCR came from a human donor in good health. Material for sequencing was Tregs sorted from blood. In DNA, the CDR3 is TGTGCCAGCAGTGAAGCGTACAGGCCCCTCTATGGCTACACCTTC. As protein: CASSEAYRPLYGYTF.